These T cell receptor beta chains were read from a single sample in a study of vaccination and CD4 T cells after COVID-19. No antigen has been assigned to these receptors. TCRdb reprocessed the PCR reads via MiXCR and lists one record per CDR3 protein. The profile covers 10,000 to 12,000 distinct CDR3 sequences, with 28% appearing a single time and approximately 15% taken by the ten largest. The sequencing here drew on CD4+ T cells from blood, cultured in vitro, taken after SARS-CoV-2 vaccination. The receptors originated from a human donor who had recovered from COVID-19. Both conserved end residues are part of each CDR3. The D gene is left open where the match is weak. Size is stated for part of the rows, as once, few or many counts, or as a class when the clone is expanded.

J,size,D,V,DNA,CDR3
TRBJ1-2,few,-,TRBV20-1,TGCAGTCCCGTCAGGGGTAACTATGGCTACACCTTC,CSPVRGNYGYTF
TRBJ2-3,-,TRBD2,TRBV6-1,TGTGCCAGCGCGGGGAGCGGGAGTGGGACAGATACGCAGTATTTT,CASAGSGSGTDTQYF
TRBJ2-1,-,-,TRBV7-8,TGTGCCAGCAGCCCCACCCGCATGTACAATGAGCAGTTCTTC,CASSPTRMYNEQFF
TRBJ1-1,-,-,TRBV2,TGTGCCAGCAGTTTGGCGGGGAGAGGAACTGAAGCTTTCTTT,CASSLAGRGTEAFF
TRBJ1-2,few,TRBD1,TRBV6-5,TGTGCCAGCAGTTGGACAGGGAACTATGGCTACACCTTC,CASSWTGNYGYTF
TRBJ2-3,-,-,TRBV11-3,TGTGCCAGCAGCTTAGATGCTGGCACAGATACGCAGTATTTT,CASSLDAGTDTQYF
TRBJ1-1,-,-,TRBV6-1,TGTGCCAGCAGTGTGTCTGAAGCTTTCTTT,CASSVSEAFF
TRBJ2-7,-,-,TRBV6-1,TGTGCCAGCAGAACCACTTGGGACGGCTCCTACGAGCAGTACTTC,CASRTTWDGSYEQYF
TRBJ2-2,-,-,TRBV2,TGTGCCAGCGGCCCCAGACAAGGAGCCGGGGAGCTGTTTTTT,CASGPRQGAGELFF
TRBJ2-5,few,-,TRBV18,TGTGCCAGCTCACCATTTCCGCAGCAAGAGACCCAGTACTTC,CASSPFPQQETQYF
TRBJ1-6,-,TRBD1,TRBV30,TGTGCCTGGAGTGTGACAGGGCGTCTCTATAATTCACCCCTCCACTTT,CAWSVTGRLYNSPLHF
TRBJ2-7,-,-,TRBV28,TGTGCCAGCAGTCCTTCACAGACAGCCTCCAACGAGCAGTACTTC,CASSPSQTASNEQYF
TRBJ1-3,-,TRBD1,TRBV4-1,TGCGCCAGCAGCCATCTCCCCCCCCGGGAGGGGGCGGGAAACACCATATATTTT,CASSHLPPREGAGNTIYF
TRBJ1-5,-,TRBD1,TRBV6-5,TGTGCCAGCAGTTATGGACCCGGACAGGGTTCCGATCAGCCCCAGCATTTT,CASSYGPGQGSDQPQHF
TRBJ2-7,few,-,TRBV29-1,TGCAGCGTTGAAGATAACGACAATGGCGAGCAGTACTTC,CSVEDNDNGEQYF
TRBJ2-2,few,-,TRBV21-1,TGTGCCAGCCCAGGAACCACGGACTCAAACACCGGGGAGCTGTTTTTT,CASPGTTDSNTGELFF
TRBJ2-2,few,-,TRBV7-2,TGTGCCAGCAGCCCCGGGCAGGGCGGATTTCGGGAGCTGTTTTTT,CASSPGQGGFRELFF
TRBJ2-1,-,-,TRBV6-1,TGTGCCGGTTCTGTAGGGGACAATGAGCAGTTCTTC,CAGSVGDNEQFF
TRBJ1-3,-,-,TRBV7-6,TGTGCCAGCAGCTTTCTACAAGCAAACACCATATATTTT,CASSFLQANTIYF
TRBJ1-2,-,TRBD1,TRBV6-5,TGTGCCAGCAGTTACTTGACAGGGGCTGGCTACACCTTC,CASSYLTGAGYTF
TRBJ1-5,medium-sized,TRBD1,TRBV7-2,TGTGCCAGCAGCTCCGGACAGGGACCCCAGCATTTT,CASSSGQGPQHF
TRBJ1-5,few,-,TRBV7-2,TGTGCCAGCAGCTTACCCTTCAAATCGGGGTTGAGCAATCAGCCCCAGCATTTT,CASSLPFKSGLSNQPQHF